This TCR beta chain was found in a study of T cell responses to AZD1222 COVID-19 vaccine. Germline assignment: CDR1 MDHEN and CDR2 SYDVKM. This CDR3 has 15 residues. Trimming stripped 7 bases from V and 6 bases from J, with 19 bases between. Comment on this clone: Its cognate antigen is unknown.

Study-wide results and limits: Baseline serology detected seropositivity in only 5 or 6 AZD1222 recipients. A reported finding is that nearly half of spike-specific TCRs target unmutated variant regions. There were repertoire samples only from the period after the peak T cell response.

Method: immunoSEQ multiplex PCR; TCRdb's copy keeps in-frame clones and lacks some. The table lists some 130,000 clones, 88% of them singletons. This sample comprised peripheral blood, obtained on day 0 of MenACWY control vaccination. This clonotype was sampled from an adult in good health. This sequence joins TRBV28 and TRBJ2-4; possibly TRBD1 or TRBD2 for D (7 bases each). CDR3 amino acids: CASTGGGPRGNIQYF. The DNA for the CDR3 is TGTGCCAGCACAGGGGGAGGGCCCCGGGGAAACATTCAGTACTTC. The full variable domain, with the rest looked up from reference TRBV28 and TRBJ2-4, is DVKVTQSSRYLVKRTGEKVFLECVQDMDHENMFWYRQDPGLGLRLIYFSYDVKMKEKGDIPEGYSVSREKKERFSLILESASTNQTSMYLCASTGGGPRGNIQYFGAGTRLSVL.